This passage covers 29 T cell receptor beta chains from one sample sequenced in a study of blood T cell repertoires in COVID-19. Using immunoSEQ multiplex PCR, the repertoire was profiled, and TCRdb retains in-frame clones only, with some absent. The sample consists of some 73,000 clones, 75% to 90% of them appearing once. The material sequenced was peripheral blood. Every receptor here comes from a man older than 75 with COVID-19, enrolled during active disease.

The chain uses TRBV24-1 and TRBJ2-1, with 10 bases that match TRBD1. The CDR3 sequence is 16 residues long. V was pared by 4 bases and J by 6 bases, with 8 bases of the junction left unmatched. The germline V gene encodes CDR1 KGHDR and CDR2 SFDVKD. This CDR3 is CATSEATGGIGNEQFF. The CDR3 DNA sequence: TGTGCCACCAGTGAAGCGACAGGGGGCATAGGCAATGAGCAGTTCTTC.

The CDR3 loop reads CASSPRDSNTEAFF. The CDR3 DNA reads as TGTGCCAGCTCACCCCGGGACAGCAACACTGAAGCTTTCTTT. This rearrangement joins TRBV18 to TRBJ1-1; 7 nucleotides align to TRBD1. Per germline, CDR1 KGHSH and CDR2 LQKENI. With 3 bases clipped from V and 2 bases from J, the junction kept 3 bases outside the gene matches. The CDR3 length is 14 residues.

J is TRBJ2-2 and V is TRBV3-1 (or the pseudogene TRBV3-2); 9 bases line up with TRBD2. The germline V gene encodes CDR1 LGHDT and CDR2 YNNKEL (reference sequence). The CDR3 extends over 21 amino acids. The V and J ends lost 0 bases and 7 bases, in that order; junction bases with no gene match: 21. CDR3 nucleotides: TGTGCCAGCAGCCAAGATCGGGCCCGGCCAGGGCTAGCGGGGTCAGTCGGGGAGCTGTTTTTT. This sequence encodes CASSQDRARPGLAGSVGELFF.

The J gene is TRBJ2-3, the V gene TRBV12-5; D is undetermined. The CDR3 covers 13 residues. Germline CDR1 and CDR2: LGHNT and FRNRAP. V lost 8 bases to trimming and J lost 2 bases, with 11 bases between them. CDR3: CASKTFYTDTQYF. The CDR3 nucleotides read TGTGCTAGTAAGACTTTCTACACAGATACGCAGTATTTT.

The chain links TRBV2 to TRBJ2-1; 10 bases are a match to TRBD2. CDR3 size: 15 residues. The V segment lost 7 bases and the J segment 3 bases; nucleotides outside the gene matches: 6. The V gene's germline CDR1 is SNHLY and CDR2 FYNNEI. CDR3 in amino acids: CASNPGLAIYNEQFF. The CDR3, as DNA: TGTGCCAGCAACCCGGGACTAGCGATCTACAATGAGCAGTTCTTC. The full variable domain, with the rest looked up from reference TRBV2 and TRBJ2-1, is EPEVTQTPSHQVTQMGQEVILRCVPISNHLYFYWYRQILGQKVEFLVSFYNNEISEKSEIFDDQFSVERPDGSNFTLKIRSTKLEDSAMYFCASNPGLAIYNEQFFGPGTRLTVL.

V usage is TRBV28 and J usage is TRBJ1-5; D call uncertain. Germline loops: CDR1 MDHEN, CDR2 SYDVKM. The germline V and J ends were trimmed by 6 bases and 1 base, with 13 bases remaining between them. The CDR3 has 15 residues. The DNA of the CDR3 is TGTGCCAGCAGCCGTCTGTTTTCCAGCAATCAGCCCCAGCATTTT. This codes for CASSRLFSSNQPQHF.

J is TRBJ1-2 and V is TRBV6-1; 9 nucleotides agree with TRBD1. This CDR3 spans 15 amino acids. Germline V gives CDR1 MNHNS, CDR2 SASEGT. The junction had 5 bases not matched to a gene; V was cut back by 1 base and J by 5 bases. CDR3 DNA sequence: TGTGCCAGCAGTGAAGGAAGGGACAGGGCTTATGGCTACACCTTC. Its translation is CASSEGRDRAYGYTF.

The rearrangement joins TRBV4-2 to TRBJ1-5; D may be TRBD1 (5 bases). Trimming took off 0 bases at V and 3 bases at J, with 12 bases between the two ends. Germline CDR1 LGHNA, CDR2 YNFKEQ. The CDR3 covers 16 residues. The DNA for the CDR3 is TGTGCCAGCAGCCAAGAATCCAGACAGTACAATCAGCCCCAGCATTTT. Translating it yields CASSQESRQYNQPQHF.

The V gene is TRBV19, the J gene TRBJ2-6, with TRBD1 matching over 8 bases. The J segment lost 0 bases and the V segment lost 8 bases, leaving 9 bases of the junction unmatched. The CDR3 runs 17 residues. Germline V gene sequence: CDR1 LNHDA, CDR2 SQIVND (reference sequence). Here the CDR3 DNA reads TGTGCCAGTGGCCGGGACAGGTCGCTCTCTGGGGCCAACGTCCTGACTTTC. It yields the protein CASGRDRSLSGANVLTF.

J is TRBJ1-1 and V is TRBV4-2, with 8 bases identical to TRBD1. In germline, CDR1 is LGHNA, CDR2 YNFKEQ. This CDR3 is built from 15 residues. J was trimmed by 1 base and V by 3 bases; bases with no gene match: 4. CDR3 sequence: CASSQAGQGNTEAFF. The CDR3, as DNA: TGTGCCAGCAGCCAGGCAGGACAGGGGAACACTGAAGCTTTCTTT.

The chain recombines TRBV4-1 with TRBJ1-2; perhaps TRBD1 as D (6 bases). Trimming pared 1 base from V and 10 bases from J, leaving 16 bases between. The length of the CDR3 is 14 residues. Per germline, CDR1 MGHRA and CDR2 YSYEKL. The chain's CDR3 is CASSQGSGGPVYTF. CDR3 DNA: TGCGCCAGCAGCCAAGGGTCGGGGGGCCCAGTCTACACCTTC.

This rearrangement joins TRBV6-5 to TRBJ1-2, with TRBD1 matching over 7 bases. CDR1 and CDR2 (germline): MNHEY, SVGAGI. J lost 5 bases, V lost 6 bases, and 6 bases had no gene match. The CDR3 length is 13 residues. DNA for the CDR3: TGTGCCAGCAGGACGACGACAGGGTATGGCTACACCTTC. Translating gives CASRTTTGYGYTF.

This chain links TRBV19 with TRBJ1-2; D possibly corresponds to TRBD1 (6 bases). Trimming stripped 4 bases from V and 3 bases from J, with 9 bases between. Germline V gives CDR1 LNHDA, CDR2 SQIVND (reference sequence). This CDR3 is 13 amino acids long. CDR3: CASSTRGDYGYTF. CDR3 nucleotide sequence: TGTGCCAGTAGTACCAGGGGTGACTATGGCTACACCTTC.

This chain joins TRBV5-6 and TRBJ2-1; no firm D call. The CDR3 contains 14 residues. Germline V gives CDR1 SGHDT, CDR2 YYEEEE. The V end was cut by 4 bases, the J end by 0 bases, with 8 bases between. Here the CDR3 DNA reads TGTGCCAGCAGCGCAGCGAGCTCCTACAATGAGCAGTTCTTC. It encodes CASSAASSYNEQFF. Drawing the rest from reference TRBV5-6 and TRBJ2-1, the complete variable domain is DAGVTQSPTHLIKTRGQQVTLRCSPKSGHDTVSWYQQALGQGPQFIFQYYEEEERQRGNFPDRFSGHQFPNYSSELNVNALLLGDSALYLCASSAASSYNEQFFGPGTRLTVL.

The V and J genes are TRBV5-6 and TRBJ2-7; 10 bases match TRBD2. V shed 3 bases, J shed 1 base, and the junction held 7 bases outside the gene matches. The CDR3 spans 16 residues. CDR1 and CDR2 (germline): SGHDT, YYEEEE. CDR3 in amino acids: CASSSTLAGVSYEQYF. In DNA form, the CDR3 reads TGTGCCAGCAGCTCAACCCTAGCGGGGGTTTCCTACGAGCAGTACTTC. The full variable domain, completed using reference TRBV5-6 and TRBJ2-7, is DAGVTQSPTHLIKTRGQQVTLRCSPKSGHDTVSWYQQALGQGPQFIFQYYEEEERQRGNFPDRFSGHQFPNYSSELNVNALLLGDSALYLCASSSTLAGVSYEQYFGPGTRLTVT.

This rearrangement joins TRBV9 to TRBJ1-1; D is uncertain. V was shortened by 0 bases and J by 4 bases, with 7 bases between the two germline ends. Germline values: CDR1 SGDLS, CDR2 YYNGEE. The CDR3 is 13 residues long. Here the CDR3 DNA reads TGTGCCAGCAGCGTAGAAGAGAGCACTGAAGCTTTCTTT. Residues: CASSVEESTEAFF.

The CDR3 nucleotides are TGTGCCAGCAGTCTCCAGGATTTCGAAGCTTTCTTT. Translated, it gives CASSLQDFEAFF. The rearrangement uses TRBV28 and TRBJ1-1; D unresolved. Germline CDR1 and CDR2: MDHEN and SYDVKM. Trimming left V 5 bases short and J 8 bases short, with 12 bases between. The CDR3 totals 12 residues.

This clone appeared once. The CDR3: CASSPLRGGGQETQYF. DNA for the CDR3: TGTGCCAGTAGTCCTCTTAGAGGGGGGGGACAAGAGACCCAGTACTTC. The rearrangement uses TRBV19 and TRBJ2-5; a weak D match, TRBD2 (7 bases). From germline, CDR1 is LNHDA and CDR2 SQIVND (reference sequence). CDR3 length equals 16 residues. V was trimmed by 5 bases and J by 2 bases, leaving 18 bases between them. Based on the CDR3 plus reference TRBV19 and TRBJ2-5, the full variable domain is DGGITQSPKYLFRKEGQNVTLSCEQNLNHDAMYWYRQDPGQGLRLIYYSQIVNDFQKGDIAEGYSVSREKKESFPLTVTSAQKNPTAFYLCASSPLRGGGQETQYFGPGTRLLVL.

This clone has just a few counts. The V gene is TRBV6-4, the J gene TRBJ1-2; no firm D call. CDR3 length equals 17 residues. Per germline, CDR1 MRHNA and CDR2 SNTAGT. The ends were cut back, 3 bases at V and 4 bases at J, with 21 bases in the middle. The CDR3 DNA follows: TGTGCCAGCAGTGAACTCGATGACCGAGGAACTGTCTATGGCTACACCTTC. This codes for CASSELDDRGTVYGYTF.

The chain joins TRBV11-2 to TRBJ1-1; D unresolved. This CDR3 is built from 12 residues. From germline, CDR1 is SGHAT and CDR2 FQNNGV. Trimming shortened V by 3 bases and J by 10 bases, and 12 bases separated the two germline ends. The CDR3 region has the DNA TGTGCCAGCAGCTTCACGTACGGAGGAGCTTTCTTT. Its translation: CASSFTYGGAFF.

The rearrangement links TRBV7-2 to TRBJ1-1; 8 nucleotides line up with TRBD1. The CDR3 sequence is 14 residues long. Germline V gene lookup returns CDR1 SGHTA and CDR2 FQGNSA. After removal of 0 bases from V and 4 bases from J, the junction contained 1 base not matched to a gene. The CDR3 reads CASSLAGQGTEAFF. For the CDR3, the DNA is TGTGCCAGCAGCTTAGCCGGACAGGGCACTGAAGCTTTCTTT.

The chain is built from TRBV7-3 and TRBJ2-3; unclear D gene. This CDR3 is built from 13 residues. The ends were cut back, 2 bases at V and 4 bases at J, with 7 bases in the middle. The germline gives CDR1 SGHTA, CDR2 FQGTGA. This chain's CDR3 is CASSLASADTQYF. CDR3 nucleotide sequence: TGTGCCAGCAGCTTAGCCTCGGCAGATACGCAGTATTTT.

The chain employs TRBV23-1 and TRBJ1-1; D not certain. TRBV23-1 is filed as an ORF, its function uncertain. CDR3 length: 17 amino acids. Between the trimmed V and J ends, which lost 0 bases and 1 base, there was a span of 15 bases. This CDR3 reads CASSQSIGYGPNTEAFF. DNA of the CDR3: TGCGCCAGCAGTCAATCGATCGGATATGGGCCGAACACTGAAGCTTTCTTT.

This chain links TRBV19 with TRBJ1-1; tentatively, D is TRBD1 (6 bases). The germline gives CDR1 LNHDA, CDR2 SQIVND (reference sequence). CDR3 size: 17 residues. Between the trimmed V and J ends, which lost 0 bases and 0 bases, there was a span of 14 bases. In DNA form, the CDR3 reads TGTGCCAGTAGTATAGAGGCGGGGGCCCCTTTGAACACTGAAGCTTTCTTT. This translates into CASSIEAGAPLNTEAFF.

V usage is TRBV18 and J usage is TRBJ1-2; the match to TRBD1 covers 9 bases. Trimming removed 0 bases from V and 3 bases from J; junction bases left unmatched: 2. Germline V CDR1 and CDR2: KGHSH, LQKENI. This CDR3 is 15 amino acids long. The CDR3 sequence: CASSPPTGGYYGYTF. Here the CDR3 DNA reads TGTGCCAGCTCACCACCGACAGGGGGGTACTATGGCTACACCTTC.

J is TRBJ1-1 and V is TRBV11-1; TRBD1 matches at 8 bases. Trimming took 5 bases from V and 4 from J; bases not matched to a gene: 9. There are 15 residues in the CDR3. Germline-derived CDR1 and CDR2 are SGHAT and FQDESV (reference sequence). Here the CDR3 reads CASSPRTGSSTEAFF. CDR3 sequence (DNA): TGTGCCAGCAGCCCCCGGACAGGGTCGAGCACTGAAGCTTTCTTT.

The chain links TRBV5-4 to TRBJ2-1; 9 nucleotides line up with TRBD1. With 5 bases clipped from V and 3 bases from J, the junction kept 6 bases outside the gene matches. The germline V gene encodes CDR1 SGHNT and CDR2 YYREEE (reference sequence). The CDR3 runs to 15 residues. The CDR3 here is CASSSSDRGYNEQFF. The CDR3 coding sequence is TGTGCCAGCAGTTCGTCGGACAGGGGCTACAATGAGCAGTTCTTC.

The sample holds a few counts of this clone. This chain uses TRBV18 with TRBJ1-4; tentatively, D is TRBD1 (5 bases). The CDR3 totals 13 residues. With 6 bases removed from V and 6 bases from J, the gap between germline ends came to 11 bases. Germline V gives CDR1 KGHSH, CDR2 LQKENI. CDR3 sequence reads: CASSRQYDEKLFF. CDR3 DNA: TGTGCCAGCTCTCGACAGTATGATGAAAAACTGTTTTTT.

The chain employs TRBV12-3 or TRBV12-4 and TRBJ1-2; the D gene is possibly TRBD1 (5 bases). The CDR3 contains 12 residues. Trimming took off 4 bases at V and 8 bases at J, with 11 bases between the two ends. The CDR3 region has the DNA TGTGCCAGCAGTTCTGGGGCTGGAGGCTACACCTTC. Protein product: CASSSGAGGYTF.